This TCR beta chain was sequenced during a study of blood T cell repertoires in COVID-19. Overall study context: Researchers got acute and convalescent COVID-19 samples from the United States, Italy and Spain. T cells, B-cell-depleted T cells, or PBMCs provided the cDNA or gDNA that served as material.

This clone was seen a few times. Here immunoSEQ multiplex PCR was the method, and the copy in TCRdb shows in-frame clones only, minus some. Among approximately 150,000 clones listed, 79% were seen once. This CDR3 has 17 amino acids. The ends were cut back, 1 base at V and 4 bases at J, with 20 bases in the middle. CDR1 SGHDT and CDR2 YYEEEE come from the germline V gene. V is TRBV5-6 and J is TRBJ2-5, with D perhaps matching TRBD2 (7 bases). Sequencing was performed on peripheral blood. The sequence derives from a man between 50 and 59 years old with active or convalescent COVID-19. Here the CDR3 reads CASSLRAGVGTTETQYF. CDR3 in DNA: TGTGCCAGCAGCTTGCGGGCGGGAGTGGGGACAACAGAGACCCAGTACTTC.